These T cell receptor beta chains were read from a single sample in a study of blood T cell repertoires in COVID-19. Only in-frame clones appear in the TCRdb table, and some are missing; sequencing was by immunoSEQ multiplex PCR. This table holds approximately 45,000 clones, about nine tenths found once. Sequencing input: peripheral blood. The receptors come from a human donor in a cohort sampled during active COVID-19. Each CDR3 is given with its conserved first and last residue. A D gene is named only where the DNA matches it firmly. Not all rows give a size; the values are once, few, many and, for expanded clones, a class.

NA | once | 15 | TRBJ1-6 | TRBV7-3 | CASSLVAGINSPLHF | TGTGCCAGCAGCTTAGTGGCAGGGATTAATTCACCCCTCCACTTT
NA | NA | 15 | TRBJ2-3 | TRBV6-6 | CAGTSTGGPTDTQYF | TGTGCCGGTACGTCTACCGGGGGGCCCACAGATACGCAGTATTTT
TRBD2 | once | 14 | TRBJ2-3 | TRBV20-1 | CSASSGGAKDTQYF | TGCAGTGCTAGTAGCGGGGGGGCCAAAGATACGCAGTATTTT
NA | few | 13 | TRBJ2-3 | TRBV24-1 | CATSRGGSDTQYF | TGTGCCACCTCGAGGGGGGGCTCAGATACGCAGTATTTT
TRBD1 | NA | 15 | TRBJ1-6 | TRBV13 | CASSPDGQGNSPLHF | TGTGCCAGCAGCCCCGATGGACAGGGAAATTCACCCCTCCACTTT
NA | NA | 11 | TRBJ2-7 | TRBV10-2 | CASRDNYEQYF | TGCGCCAGCAGGGACAACTACGAGCAGTACTTC
NA | NA | 14 | TRBJ1-6 | TRBV20-1 | CSASFQTYNSPLHF | TGCAGTGCTAGTTTCCAAACCTATAATTCACCCCTCCACTTT
NA | NA | 13 | TRBJ2-2 | TRBV11-2 | CASSLQNTGELFF | TGTGCCAGCAGCTTACAGAACACCGGGGAGCTGTTTTTT
TRBD2 | NA | 15 | TRBJ2-1 | TRBV7-8 | CASSLERLAVGEQFF | TGTGCCAGCAGCTTAGAAAGGCTAGCGGTTGGAGAGCAGTTCTTC
TRBD1 | once | 13 | TRBJ1-2 | TRBV5-1 | CASSPRTGNGYTF | TGCGCCAGCAGCCCCCGGACAGGGAATGGCTACACCTTC
NA | NA | 14 | TRBJ1-1 | TRBV6-2/TRBV6-3 | CASSPGQWNTEAFF | TGTGCCAGCAGCCCCGGACAGTGGAACACTGAAGCTTTCTTT
NA | NA | 15 | TRBJ1-2 | TRBV9 | CASSVGRQGLLGYTF | TGTGCCAGCAGCGTAGGACGCCAGGGACTACTAGGCTACACCTTC
NA | NA | 15 | TRBJ1-1 | TRBV4-1 | CASSQEAAVDTEAFF | TGCGCCAGCAGCCAAGAGGCGGCGGTCGACACTGAAGCTTTCTTT
NA | few | 14 | TRBJ1-6 | TRBV5-6 | CASSFQGWASPLHF | TGTGCCAGCAGCTTCCAGGGGTGGGCTTCACCCCTCCACTTT
NA | NA | 13 | TRBJ2-7 | TRBV27 | CASSPAGPYEQYF | TGTGCCAGCAGTCCCGCGGGTCCATACGAGCAGTACTTC
TRBD2 | NA | 17 | TRBJ2-1 | TRBV9 | CASSFSLSGGPYNEQFF | TGTGCCAGCAGCTTTTCCCTTAGCGGGGGGCCCTACAATGAGCAGTTCTTC
NA | NA | 14 | TRBJ1-2 | TRBV4-2 | CASSSTQGGYGYTF | TGTGCCAGCAGCTCGACACAGGGTGGCTATGGCTACACCTTC
TRBD1 | NA | 16 | TRBJ1-6 | TRBV5-4 | CASSLTGGAKGSPLHF | TGTGCCAGCAGCTTGACAGGGGGCGCGAAGGGTTCACCCCTCCACTTT
NA | once | 16 | TRBJ1-3 | TRBV15 | CATSSNRVSGGNTIYF | TGTGCCACCAGCAGCAACAGGGTCTCTGGTGGAAACACCATATATTTT
TRBD2 | NA | 17 | TRBJ2-2 | TRBV4-2 | CASSQVTSGGGPGELFF | TGTGCCAGCAGCCAGGTGACTAGCGGGGGAGGGCCCGGGGAGCTGTTTTTT
NA | NA | 15 | TRBJ2-2 | TRBV11-3 | CASSLHSGFTGELFF | TGTGCCAGCAGCTTACACTCCGGGTTCACCGGGGAGCTGTTTTTT
TRBD1 | NA | 15 | TRBJ1-4 | TRBV3-1/TRBV3-2 | CASSLQTGLGEKLFF | TGTGCCAGCAGCCTCCAGACAGGGTTAGGGGAAAAACTGTTTTTT
NA | few | 14 | TRBJ1-5 | TRBV6-1 | CASSDFPPGQPQHF | TGTGCCAGCAGTGATTTTCCCCCCGGTCAGCCCCAGCATTTT
TRBD1 | NA | 14 | TRBJ2-7 | TRBV7-2 | CASSPGTGGGGQYF | TGTGCCAGCAGCCCGGGGACAGGGGGCGGCGGGCAGTACTTC
NA | NA | 13 | TRBJ1-6 | TRBV7-9 | CASSPLQGSPLHF | TGTGCCAGCAGCCCCCTGCAGGGATCACCCCTCCACTTT
TRBD1 | NA | 14 | TRBJ2-7 | TRBV6-5 | CASAGDRGTYEQYF | TGTGCCAGCGCAGGGGACAGGGGAACCTACGAGCAGTACTTC
NA | NA | 18 | TRBJ1-1 | TRBV7-2 | CASSPTFETTRGGTEAFF | TGTGCCAGCAGCCCCACTTTCGAGACAACCAGGGGAGGGACTGAAGCTTTCTTT
NA | NA | 15 | TRBJ2-2 | TRBV5-1 | CASSLDRGGTGELFF | TGCGCCAGCAGCTTGGACAGGGGAGGCACCGGGGAGCTGTTTTTT
NA | NA | 14 | TRBJ1-2 | TRBV11-2 | CASSLELMGGGYTF | TGTGCCAGCAGCTTAGAGTTAATGGGGGGTGGCTACACCTTC